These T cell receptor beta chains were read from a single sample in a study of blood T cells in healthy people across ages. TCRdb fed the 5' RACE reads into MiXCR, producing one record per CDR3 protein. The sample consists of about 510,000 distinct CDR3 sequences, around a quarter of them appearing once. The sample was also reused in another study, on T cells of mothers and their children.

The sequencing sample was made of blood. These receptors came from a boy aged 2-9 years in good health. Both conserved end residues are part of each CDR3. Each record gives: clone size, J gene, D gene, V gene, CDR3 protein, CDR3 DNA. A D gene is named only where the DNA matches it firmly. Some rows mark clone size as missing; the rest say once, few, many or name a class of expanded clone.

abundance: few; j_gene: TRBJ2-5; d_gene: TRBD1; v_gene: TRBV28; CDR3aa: CASSTGGETQYF; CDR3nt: TGTGCCAGCAGTACAGGGGGCGAGACCCAGTACTTC
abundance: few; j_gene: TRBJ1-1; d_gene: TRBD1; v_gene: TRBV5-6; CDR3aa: CASSSWGGRNGQALAFF; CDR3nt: TGTGCCAGCAGCTCGTGGGGGGGGAGGAACGGACAGGCTTTAGCTTTCTTT
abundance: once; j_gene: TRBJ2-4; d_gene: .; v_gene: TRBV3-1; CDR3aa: CASSLQGMVQYF; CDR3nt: TGTGCCAGCAGCCTACAGGGTATGGTTCAGTACTTC
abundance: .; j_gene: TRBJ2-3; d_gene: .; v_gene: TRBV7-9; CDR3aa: CASSPGVWTRSTDTQYF; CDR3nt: TGTGCCAGCAGCCCAGGGGTCTGGACTAGGAGCACAGATACGCAGTATTTT
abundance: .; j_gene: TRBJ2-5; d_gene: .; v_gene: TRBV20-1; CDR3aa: CSARDPGEGETQYF; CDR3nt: TGCAGTGCTAGAGATCCAGGGGAGGGAGAGACCCAGTACTTC
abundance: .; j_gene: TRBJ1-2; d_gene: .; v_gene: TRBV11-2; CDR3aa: CASSLGGSRVGYTF; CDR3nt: TGTGCCAGCAGCTTAGGGGGATCCAGGGTCGGCTACACCTTC
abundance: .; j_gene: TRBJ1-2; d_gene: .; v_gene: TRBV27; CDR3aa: CASSGWRGGYTF; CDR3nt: TGTGCCAGCAGCGGGTGGAGGGGCGGCTACACCTTC
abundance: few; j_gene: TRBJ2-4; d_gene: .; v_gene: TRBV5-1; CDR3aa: CASSSGPENIQYF; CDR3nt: TGCGCCAGCAGCTCTGGACCGGAAAACATTCAGTACTTC
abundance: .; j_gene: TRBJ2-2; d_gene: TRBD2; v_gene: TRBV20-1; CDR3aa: CSAPRTRPPRELFF; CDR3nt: TGCAGTGCCCCCAGGACTAGGCCACCGAGGGAGCTGTTTTTT
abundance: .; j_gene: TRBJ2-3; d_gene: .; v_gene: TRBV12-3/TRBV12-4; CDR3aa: CAGRVRADVEYF; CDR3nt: TGTGCCGGCAGAGTGAGAGCAGATGTGGAGTATTTT
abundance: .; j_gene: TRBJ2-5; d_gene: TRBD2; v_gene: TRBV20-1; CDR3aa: CSAYSGSIQETQYF; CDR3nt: TGCAGTGCTTACAGCGGGAGCATACAAGAGACCCAGTACTTC
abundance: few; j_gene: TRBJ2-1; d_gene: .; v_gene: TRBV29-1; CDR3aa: CSTLDYGDEQFF; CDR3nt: TGCAGCACCCTCGACTACGGAGATGAGCAGTTCTTC
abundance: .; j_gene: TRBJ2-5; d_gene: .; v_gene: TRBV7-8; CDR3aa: CASGGSPVGGVWETQYF; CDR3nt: TGTGCCAGCGGCGGGTCCCCCGTCGGGGGCGTTTGGGAGACCCAGTACTTC
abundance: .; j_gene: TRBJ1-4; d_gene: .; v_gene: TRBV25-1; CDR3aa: CASSLWDINEKLFF; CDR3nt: TGTGCCAGTAGCCTTTGGGACATTAATGAAAAACTGTTTTTT
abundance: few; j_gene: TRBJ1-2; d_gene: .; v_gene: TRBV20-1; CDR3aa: CSAGVGGADVDYGYTF; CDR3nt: TGCAGTGCTGGAGTAGGAGGCGCAGACGTCGACTATGGCTACACCTTC
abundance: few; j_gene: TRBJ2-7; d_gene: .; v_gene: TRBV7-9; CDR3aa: CASSLGTSQYEQYF; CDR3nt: TGTGCCAGCAGCCTCGGGACTTCTCAGTACGAGCAGTACTTC
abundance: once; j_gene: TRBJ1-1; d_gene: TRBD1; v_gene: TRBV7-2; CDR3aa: CASSSGTGEGHTEAFF; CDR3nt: TGTGCCAGCAGCTCGGGGACAGGGGAAGGTCACACTGAAGCTTTCTTT
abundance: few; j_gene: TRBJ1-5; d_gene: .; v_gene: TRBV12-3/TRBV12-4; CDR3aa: CASQTVSNQPQHF; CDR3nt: TGTGCCAGCCAAACAGTGAGCAATCAGCCCCAGCATTTT
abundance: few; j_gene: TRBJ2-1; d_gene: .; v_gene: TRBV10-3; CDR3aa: CAISDTGTASGGAYYNEQFF; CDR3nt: TGTGCCATCAGTGACACCGGGACAGCATCCGGAGGGGCCTACTACAATGAGCAGTTCTTC
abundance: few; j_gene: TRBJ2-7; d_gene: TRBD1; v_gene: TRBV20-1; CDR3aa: CSAPRTGSYEQYF; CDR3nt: TGCAGTGCTCCTCGGACAGGTTCCTACGAGCAGTACTTC
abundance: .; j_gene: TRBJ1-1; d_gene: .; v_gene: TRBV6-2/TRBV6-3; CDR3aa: CASSYGGQSTEAFF; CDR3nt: TGTGCCAGCAGTTACGGCGGACAGAGCACTGAAGCTTTCTTT
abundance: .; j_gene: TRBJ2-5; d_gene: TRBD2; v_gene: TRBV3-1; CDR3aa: CASSQEIAGGETQYF; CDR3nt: TGTGCCAGCAGCCAAGAAATAGCGGGAGGGGAGACCCAGTACTTC
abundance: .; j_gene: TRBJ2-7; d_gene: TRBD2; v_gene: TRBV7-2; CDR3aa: CASSPGTSGLRLREQYF; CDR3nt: TGTGCCAGCAGCCCTGGGACTAGCGGGCTCCGGCTCCGGGAGCAGTACTTC
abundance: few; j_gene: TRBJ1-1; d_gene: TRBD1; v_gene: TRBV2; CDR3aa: CASRPSRTGGAFF; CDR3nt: TGTGCCAGCAGGCCCAGTAGGACAGGCGGAGCTTTCTTT